This T cell receptor beta chain stems from a study of shared clonotypes between healthy human individuals. The study's findings and limits: How much donors shared clonotypes was expected to be affected by sequencing depth.

Details on this clone: Its specificity is not known. Other DNA sequences of this sample code for an identical CDR3.

The authors ran the assay at deep level. Method: immunoSEQ multiplex PCR; TCRdb's copy keeps in-frame clones and lacks some. The sample records over 850,000 clones, 78% being singletons. Naive CD4+ cells were CD45RA-selected; the remaining cells were memory. This clonotype was sampled from a young man in good health. Some clones in this sample may be carry-over from other donors' samples. Source material: memory CD4+ T cells from PBMCs. Noted subset: CD45RA-negative fraction.

The chain's CDR3 is CASSLEGLRSYNEQFF. CDR3 DNA sequence: TGCGCCAGCAGCTTGGAGGGGCTCCGCTCCTACAATGAGCAGTTCTTC. The chain is built from TRBV5-1 and TRBJ2-1; maybe TRBD1 (5 bases). Trimming left V 0 bases short and J 0 bases short, with 10 bases between. Germline V gene lookup returns CDR1 SGHRS and CDR2 YFSETQ. The CDR3 covers 16 residues.